These 11 T cell receptor beta chains were sequenced from one sample in a study of T cell responses to AZD1222 COVID-19 vaccine. Here immunoSEQ multiplex PCR was the method, and the copy in TCRdb shows in-frame clones only, minus some. The repertoire has roughly 100,000 clones, roughly 87% of them found once; the top ten carry more than 15%. Sequencing used peripheral blood, obtained on day 0 of AZD1222 vaccination. The receptors derive from an adult in good health.

The V call is TRBV6-5, the J call TRBJ2-7, with TRBD2 identical over 12 bases. Germline values: CDR1 MNHEY, CDR2 SVGAGI. The CDR3 has 15 residues. Trimming took 2 bases from V and 5 from J; bases not matched to a gene: 4. The CDR3 protein is CASSYALAGGDEQYF. The CDR3 DNA sequence: TGTGCCAGCAGTTACGCACTAGCGGGAGGAGACGAGCAGTACTTC.

The rearrangement uses TRBV30 and TRBJ1-1; D call uncertain. Germline assignment: CDR1 GTSNPN and CDR2 SVGIG (reference sequence). The CDR3 length is 13 residues. V lost 3 bases and J lost 2, with 10 bases in between. The CDR3 is CAWRAGINTEAFF. In DNA, the CDR3 is TGTGCCTGGAGGGCTGGGATAAACACTGAAGCTTTCTTT.

The chain uses TRBV28 and TRBJ1-5; no clear D gene. The CDR3 loop spans 12 amino acids. CDR1 MDHEN and CDR2 SYDVKM come from the germline V gene. V gave up 5 bases and J gave up 10 bases, with 12 bases separating them. The CDR3 nucleotides read TGTGCCAGCAGTCGCTCGGCGTCCCCCCAGCATTTT. This translates into CASSRSASPQHF.

This chain uses TRBV6-5 with TRBJ1-3, with D uncertain. Trimming pared 5 bases from V and 0 bases from J, leaving 11 bases between. Looked up from germline, CDR1 is MNHEY and CDR2 is SVGAGI. This CDR3 is 15 amino acids long. In DNA, the CDR3 is TGTGCCAGCAGTCCCTCGGGAGACTCTGGAAACACCATATATTTT. It is translated as CASSPSGDSGNTIYF.

The rearrangement links TRBV18 to TRBJ2-7, with D maybe TRBD1 (5 bases). The V gene lost 2 bases and the J gene lost 6 bases, with 8 bases spanning the gap. The CDR3 is made up of 12 amino acids. From germline, CDR1 is KGHSH and CDR2 LQKENI. CDR3 sequence reads: CASSPVRAEQYF. CDR3 bases: TGTGCCAGCTCACCAGTCAGGGCCGAGCAGTACTTC.

This clone appeared once. The chain couples TRBV5-6 to TRBJ1-5, with no clear D. V gave up 4 bases and J gave up 0 bases, with 11 bases separating them. Germline V gene sequence: CDR1 SGHDT, CDR2 YYEEEE. The CDR3 is 15 residues long. Here the CDR3 reads CASSTARNSNQPQHF. In DNA, the CDR3 is TGTGCCAGCAGCACCGCACGAAATAGCAATCAGCCCCAGCATTTT. Supplemented by reference TRBV5-6 and TRBJ1-5, the full variable domain reads DAGVTQSPTHLIKTRGQQVTLRCSPKSGHDTVSWYQQALGQGPQFIFQYYEEEERQRGNFPDRFSGHQFPNYSSELNVNALLLGDSALYLCASSTARNSNQPQHFGDGTRLSIL.

The rearrangement uses TRBV5-1 and TRBJ1-1; D remains unclear. V lost 1 base to trimming and J lost 0 bases, with 7 bases between them. The CDR3 is 14 residues long. Germline CDR1 and CDR2: SGHRS and YFSETQ. The CDR3 here is CASSLTVMNTEAFF. CDR3 nucleotide sequence: TGCGCCAGCAGCTTGACTGTCATGAACACTGAAGCTTTCTTT.

J is TRBJ1-6 and V is TRBV6-6; D uncertain. The CDR3 contains 15 residues. The V gene's germline CDR1 is MNHNY and CDR2 SVGAGI (reference sequence). The germline V and J ends were trimmed by 0 bases and 5 bases, with 8 bases remaining between them. In nucleotides, the CDR3 is TGTGCCAGCAGTTACTCAGCGGGCCATAATTCACCCCTCCACTTT. It encodes CASSYSAGHNSPLHF.

V gene TRBV3-1 (or the pseudogene TRBV3-2) combines with J gene TRBJ2-3; 10 bases map to TRBD2. Germline assignment: CDR1 LGHDT and CDR2 YNNKEL (reference sequence). The CDR3 length is 17 residues. V lost 3 bases to trimming and J lost 6 bases; unmatched junction nucleotides: 12. CDR3 amino acids: CASSQQWLAGVGDTQYF. In nucleotides, the CDR3 is TGTGCCAGCAGCCAGCAGTGGCTAGCGGGAGTAGGGGATACGCAGTATTTT.

The chain is built from TRBV28 and TRBJ1-5, with unresolved D. V was clipped by 7 bases and J by 0 bases, with 7 bases between them. The CDR3 totals 13 residues. Germline assignment: CDR1 MDHEN and CDR2 SYDVKM. This CDR3 reads CASTLRSNQPQHF. CDR3 bases: TGTGCCAGCACCCTCCGTAGCAATCAGCCCCAGCATTTT.

The chain joins TRBV2 to TRBJ1-5, with D uncertain. The CDR3 consists of 15 residues. Trimming removed 4 bases at V and 0 bases at J, with 10 bases between. The germline V gene encodes CDR1 SNHLY and CDR2 FYNNEI. This chain's CDR3 is CASSGFRYSNQPQHF. The CDR3 DNA is TGTGCCAGCAGTGGGTTCAGGTATAGCAATCAGCCCCAGCATTTT.